This TCR beta chain was documented in a study of T cells in Graves' hyperthyroidism and ophthalmopathy. Broader study findings: Most thyroid clonotypes that were expanded above 0.001 also turned up in blood.

This clonotype was found many times. Antigen: not known. Lactation, pregnancy, other autoimmune disease or uncontrolled infection excluded patients. The study based diagnoses on clinical symptoms, serum thyroxine and TRAb, thyroid ultrasound and orbital computed tomography. PBMCs were sourced from approximately 9.3 ml fresh peripheral blood. The CDR3 has 14 residues. Germline V gene lookup returns CDR1 SGHAT and CDR2 FQNNGV. The V and J ends lost 0 bases and 5 bases respectively, with 8 bases between them. Amplification targeted TCR beta CDR3 regions from RNA transcripts. Using the HTBI primer set, a first-round RT-PCR was run on the TCR CDR3. A single record per CDR3 protein comes from TCRdb applying MiXCR to the multiplex PCR reads. The data hold approximately 430,000 distinct CDR3 sequences, with 15% to 19% observed a single time.

Sequenced sample: blood. The chain joins TRBV11-2 to TRBJ2-1; perhaps D is TRBD1 or TRBD2 (5 bases each). The clonotype originates from a woman between 18 and 30 years old with Graves' hyperthyroidism. The CDR3 sequence: CASSLEGRDNEQFF. The CDR3 DNA reads TGTGCCAGCAGCTTAGAGGGGCGGGACAATGAGCAGTTCTTC.